In its sample, the clone carrying this T cell receptor beta chain was seen a few times. The target antigen is unknown. In germline, CDR1 is SGHRS, CDR2 YFSETQ. The CDR3 consists of 17 residues. Trimming cost V 1 base and J 2 bases; bases outside gene matches: 9. TCRdb recomputed calls from the 5' RACE reads with MiXCR, one row per CDR3 protein. The repertoire holds around 530,000 distinct CDR3 sequences, with roughly 15% as singletons. This sample is part of a study of identical twins. General study points: The study found excess low generation probability among twin-shared out-of-frame alpha sequences. Zero-insertion analyses might be partly confounded by invariant T cells like MAIT and iNKT.

The sample was also linked to a second study, of yellow fever vaccine responses in identical twins.

The sequenced sample was CD4+ T cells sorted from blood. This sequence originates from a woman under 30 in good health. The chain carries TRBV5-1 and TRBJ2-7, with 10 nucleotides matching TRBD1. The CDR3 here is CASSLYTGTGDAYEQYV. The CDR3 bases are TGCGCCAGCAGCTTGTACACCGGGACAGGGGACGCCTACGAGCAGTACGTC.